The source of this T cell receptor beta chain is a study of CD8+CD57+ T cells in acquired aplastic anemia. In the study overall: Recorded DNA amounts for sorted CD4+ and CD8+ cells had an average of 3.2 ug. The study's findings and limits: There were some 27 CD8+ CDR3 sequences that occurred in both patients and controls.

The sample holds many counts of this clonotype. As yet, its antigen is unknown. V trimming: 4 bases; J trimming: 4 bases; junction bases outside the gene matches: 9. This CDR3 spans 15 amino acids. Germline values: CDR1 LGHDT, CDR2 YNNKEL (reference sequence). The TCR beta profiling, which covered VDJ combination and CDR3 sequence, was carried out using genomic DNA as the template. TCRdb reanalysed the reads using MiXCR and keeps one entry per CDR3 protein. The table lists 150,000 to 200,000 distinct CDR3 sequences, approximately 40% of them singletons. The sequencing input was sorted CD4+, CD8+, or CD8+CD57+ T cells (not recorded which) from PBMCs. This TCR came from a human donor in good health. V and J are TRBV3-1 and TRBJ1-2, with 7 bases that match TRBD1. CDR3 coding DNA: TGTGCCAGCAGCCGAAACAACAGGGGTTCCTATGGCTACACCTTC. As protein: CASSRNNRGSYGYTF.